This T cell receptor (beta chain) originates from a study of beta chain features in type 1 diabetes. Study-wide findings and caveats: Healthy donors had naive, central memory and Treg TCRB repertoires that appeared less similar than those seen among patients.

This clone was recorded a few times. Its target is unknown. Germline CDR1 and CDR2: SGHDT and YYEEEE. V was shortened by 1 base and J by 9 bases, with 14 bases between the two germline ends. This CDR3 comprises 14 residues. Of the isolated RNA, all was reverse transcribed, and so the sequenced material was expressed TCRB transcripts. Measured with immunoSEQ multiplex PCR; TCRdb has only the in-frame clones, and not every one. The sample has 30,000 to 40,000 clones; about two thirds are singletons. Purity (above 98%) was reached by all sorted populations. The sequencing input was Tregs from blood. This clonotype was sampled from a woman in her thirties in good health. The chain carries TRBV5-6 and TRBJ2-1, with D uncertain. The CDR3 is CASSLIRSRVEQFF. The DNA of the CDR3 is TGTGCCAGCAGCTTGATCCGGAGTCGGGTTGAGCAGTTCTTC.